This passage covers 9 T cell receptor delta chains from one sample sequenced in a study of γδ T cells in repeated Plasmodium falciparum infection. Flow sorting of PBMC yielded separate Vgamma9/Vdelta2+ and Vdelta2-negative gammadelta T cell populations for bulk repertoire analysis. TCRdb re-analyzed the multiplex PCR reads via CATT. The sample yields around 57,000 delta-chain clones, roughly 1.8% seen once. The sample taken for sequencing was gamma-delta T cells from blood. The receptors come from a pool of human donors (malaria-infected and uninfected, not separated).

This clone occurred many times. This chain links TRDV1 with TRDJ1; D may be TRDD2 (5 bases). The J gene is absent in TCRdb and was assigned here via DNA matching to germline. Per germline, CDR1 TSWWSYY and CDR2 QGS. This CDR3 is 17 amino acids long. V shed 0 bases and J shed 6 bases, with 20 bases lying between them. The CDR3 coding sequence is TGTGCTCTTGGGGAACTACACACACGGCCTTTCCTGTATAAACTCATCTTT. Amino acids: CALGELHTRPFLYKLIF.

This clone showed up many times. The TCRdb record carries a much larger clone's protein, which differs from this DNA's translation at residue 10; a read error is the likely cause, and the protein listed here is the DNA translation. The chain employs TRDV1 and TRDJ1; 7 positions agree with TRDD2. The J gene is not listed in TCRdb, so it was assigned here from a DNA match to germline. Germline V lookup: CDR1 TSWWSYY, CDR2 QGS. There are 18 residues in the CDR3. The V segment lost 1 base and the J segment 7 bases; nucleotides outside the gene matches: 18. In nucleotides, the CDR3 is TGTGCTCTTGGGGAACCTTCCTATCCCTCGTCAACCCATACTAAACTCATCTTT. This encodes CALGEPSYPSSTHTKLIF.

This clone showed up just a few times. For this DNA, TCRdb reports the protein of a much larger clone, which diverges at residue 16, most likely from a read error; the protein presented here is translated directly from the DNA. The rearrangement links TRDV3 to TRDJ1; TRDD3 matches 12 bases. This CDR3 region has 18 residues. Germline V gives CDR1 TVYSNPD, CDR2 GDNSRS (reference sequence). CDR3 DNA: TGTGCCTTCAGGTTCCCTTACTGGGGGATACTGGCCACCGATAAACCCATCTTT. The encoded protein is CAFRFPYWGILATDKPIF.

On this clone itself: The translation of this DNA and the TCRdb protein of a much larger clone differ at residue 15, probably owing to a read error; the protein shown here is translated from the DNA. This chain links TRDV2 with TRDJ1; 13 bases fit TRDD3. As TCRdb names no J gene, one was assigned here on the basis of a DNA match to germline. Germline CDR1 GEAIGNYY, CDR2 EKD. This CDR3 comprises 19 residues. CDR3 in DNA: TGTGCCTGTGACACCTTACTGGGGGATACGCCCCGATACACCGGTAAACTCATCTTT. Translation: CACDTLLGDTPRYTGKLIF.

As concerns this clone: The protein recorded in TCRdb matches a much larger clone and deviates from this DNA's translation at residue 11, suggesting a read error; the protein here is obtained by translating the DNA. The chain uses TRDV1 and TRDJ1; D remains ambiguous. Because TCRdb records no J gene, it was assigned here through a match of the DNA to germline. Germline V gene sequence: CDR1 TSWWSYY, CDR2 QGS. The length of the CDR3 is 20 residues. Trimming cost V 1 base and J 0 bases, with 24 bases left between them. The CDR3 bases are TGTGCTCTTGGGGAACGGGCCCCGCCCCTATCTCACCTTTACACCGATAAACTCATCTTT. Its protein is CALGERAPPLSHLYTDKLIF.

As for this clone: The likely explanation is a read error, given a far larger clone one base away. Other DNA sequences of this sample code for an identical CDR3. This chain uses TRDV1 with TRDJ1; D is unclear. Germline loops: CDR1 TSWWSYY, CDR2 QGS. The CDR3 extends over 17 amino acids. With 3 bases removed from V and 4 bases from J, the gap between germline ends came to 21 bases. The CDR3 DNA reads TGTGCTCTTGGGGATACATTCCAAGGAGGGTACAACGATAAACTCATCTTT. Residues: CALGDTFQGGYNDKLIF.

Comment on this clone: Only one base separates this from a far larger clonotype, so it likely reflects a read error. Other DNA sequences within the sample encode an identical CDR3. CDR3 in amino acids: CACDTVGNPGPLIF. DNA for the CDR3: TGTGCCTGTGACACCGTGGGAAACCCCGGACCCCTGATCTTC. The V segment is TRDV2, and no J call was made. CDR3 size: 14 residues. Germline CDR1 and CDR2: GEAIGNYY and EKD.

This clone was observed many times. The TCRdb protein comes from a much larger clone and disagrees with this DNA's translation at residue 8, likely due to a read error; the protein given here is derived from the DNA. V usage is TRDV1 and J usage is TRDJ1; D gene ambiguous. The J gene, left out of TCRdb, was set here by checking the DNA against germline. There are 16 residues in the CDR3. Trimming left V 5 bases short and J 4 bases short, with 20 bases between. CDR1 TSWWSYY and CDR2 QGS come from the germline V gene. The CDR3 DNA follows: TGTGCTCTTGGGATAAGACCCGCTAGGAACGGCGATAAACTCATCTTT. Protein: CALGIRPARNGDKLIF.

This clone occurred many times. TCRdb lists the protein of a much larger clone for this DNA, which differs at residue 15, so this is likely a read error; the protein given here is translated from the DNA itself. The rearrangement uses TRDV2 and TRDJ1, with TRDD3 as a possible D gene (6 bases). The length of the CDR3 is 20 residues. The germline CDR1 and CDR2 sequences are GEAIGNYY and EKD. Trimming shortened V by 3 bases and J by 3 bases, and 31 bases separated the two germline ends. CDR3 protein: CACDHPQSWGSSAYADKLIF. The CDR3 region has the DNA TGTGCCTGTGACCATCCTCAATCCTGGGGATCATCTGCGTACGCCGATAAACTCATCTTT.